This TCR beta chain was documented in a study of shared clonotypes between healthy human individuals. Overall study context: Three plates were used per donor for CD4 naive, three for CD4 memory, two for CD8 naive and one for CD8 memory. Whole-study results and caveats: Of the naive CD4 clonotypes, around 4.7% were shared across several donors. The four-donor shared clonotypes exceeded non-shared clonotypes in generation probability, with non-shared ones scoring lower. The expectation was that sequencing depth would affect clonotype sharing among donors.

Details on this clone: Its cognate antigen is unknown.

Sequencing was performed with immunoSEQ multiplex PCR; in TCRdb, only in-frame clones are kept and a portion is missing. Of about 1.1 million clones detected, around 78% appear once; the ten largest clones hold 0.61%. Looked up from germline, CDR1 is GTSNPN and CDR2 is SVGIG (reference sequence). The CDR3 sequence is 13 residues long. V was trimmed by 0 bases and J by 8 bases, leaving 13 bases between them. Specimen: memory CD4+ T cells from PBMCs. Sample subset: CD45RA-negative fraction. The clonotype was recovered from a man between 18 and 29 years old in good health. Some clones in this sample may be carry-over from other donors' samples. The chain recombines TRBV30 with TRBJ1-2, with D unresolved. The CDR3 DNA follows: TGTGCCTGGAGTGTACGGGTCATGAAGGGCTACACCTTC. It is translated as CAWSVRVMKGYTF. The full variable domain, with the rest looked up from reference TRBV30 and TRBJ1-2, is SQTIHQWPATLVQPVGSPLSLECTVEGTSNPNLYWYRQAAGRGLQLLFYSVGIGQISSEVPQNLSASRPQDRQFILSSKKLLLSDSGFYLCAWSVRVMKGYTFGSGTRLTVV.